This passage covers 14 T cell receptor beta chains from one sample sequenced in a study of neurological immune-mediated disorders. TCRdb ran MiXCR on the 5' RACE reads and lists one entry per CDR3 protein. The top ten clones hold about 7% of a sample with nearly 60,000 distinct CDR3 sequences, roughly 3.5% of them seen once. Sequencing input: PBMCs. Receptors originate from a woman aged 55 to 70 with multiple sclerosis.

This clonotype was seen repeatedly, ten times or more. This rearrangement joins TRBV20-1 to TRBJ2-7; D is possibly TRBD1 (7 bases). The germline V gene encodes CDR1 DFQATT and CDR2 SNEGSKA (reference sequence). Trimming pared 7 bases from V and 3 bases from J, leaving 10 bases between. This CDR3 comprises 11 residues. CDR3: CSVQGGYEQYF. The CDR3 DNA follows: TGCAGTGTCCAGGGGGGCTACGAGCAGTACTTC.

This clonotype came up a few times. The chain is built from TRBV7-9 and TRBJ2-1, with 10 bases identical to TRBD2. V lost 4 bases to trimming and J lost 7 bases; unmatched junction nucleotides: 10. CDR1 and CDR2 from the germline V gene are SEHNR and FQNEAQ (reference sequence). This CDR3 is built from 16 residues. The CDR3 nucleotides read TGTGCCAGCAGCTCGGCCCCGGGACTAGCGCCGAATGAGCAGTTCTTC. Residues: CASSSAPGLAPNEQFF.

This clonotype was seen repeatedly, ten times or more. This rearrangement joins TRBV20-1 to TRBJ2-1; a weak D match, TRBD2 (5 bases). Germline CDR1 and CDR2: DFQATT and SNEGSKA (reference sequence). The V gene lost 0 bases and the J gene lost 8 bases, with 17 bases spanning the gap. The CDR3 is made up of 15 amino acids. Written as DNA, the CDR3 is TGCAGTGCTAGAGATGGCGCTAGCTGGGCAGATGAGCAGTTCTTC. This codes for CSARDGASWADEQFF.

This clonotype was observed many times. The V call is TRBV4-2, the J call TRBJ2-5, with a possible D match to TRBD1 (5 bases). V gave up 4 bases and J gave up 4 bases, with 16 bases separating them. Germline V gene sequence: CDR1 LGHNA, CDR2 YNFKEQ. The CDR3 contains 15 residues. This CDR3 is CASSRWGQGVETQYF. The CDR3 region has the DNA TGTGCCAGCAGCCGGTGGGGCCAAGGGGTAGAGACCCAGTACTTC.

This clonotype has at least ten counts. This chain uses TRBV5-1 with TRBJ1-1, with D possibly matching TRBD1 (6 bases). Trimming cost V 4 bases and J 5 bases, with 12 bases left between them. The CDR3 extends over 13 amino acids. Germline CDR1 and CDR2: SGHRS and YFSETQ. The CDR3 DNA sequence: TGCGCCAGCAGCGGGGGGCAGGGAACTGAAGCTTTCTTT. Amino acid sequence: CASSGGQGTEAFF.

This clonotype occurred many times. The chain employs TRBV15 and TRBJ2-1, with TRBD1 identical over 11 bases. The CDR3 runs 15 residues. Per the germline V gene, CDR1 is LNHNV and CDR2 is YYDKDF (reference sequence). V was pared by 5 bases and J by 7 bases, with 7 bases of the junction left unmatched. The CDR3 coding sequence is TGTGCCACCAGCCCAGGACAGGGGGCAGAGAATGAGCAGTTCTTC. Its translation: CATSPGQGAENEQFF. The full variable domain, in which reference TRBV15 and TRBJ2-1 provide the parts outside the CDR3, is DAMVIQNPRYQVTQFGKPVTLSCSQTLNHNVMYWYQQKSSQAPKLLFHYYDKDFNNEADTPDNFQSRRPNTSFCFLDIRSPGLGDTAMYLCATSPGQGAENEQFFGPGTRLTVL.

This clonotype has at least ten counts. The rearrangement links TRBV20-1 to TRBJ1-6; 9 bases are shared with TRBD1. The junction had 8 bases not matched to a gene; V was cut back by 4 bases and J by 10 bases. From germline, CDR1 is DFQATT and CDR2 SNEGSKA (reference sequence). CDR3 length equals 14 residues. In nucleotides, the CDR3 is TGCAGTGCTACCCGGGACAGGGAGTACTCACCCCTCCACTTT. Its translation is CSATRDREYSPLHF.

This clonotype was seen ten or more times. At one boundary the junction diverges from the germline segment, which might be a read error. The chain employs TRBV7-2 and TRBJ2-3; 8 positions agree with TRBD2. CDR3 length: 15 residues. Germline CDR1 and CDR2: SGHTA and FQGNSA. In DNA, the CDR3 is TGTGCCAGCAGCCCGACGAGCGCAAGCGGGGGAAAGTATTTCTTT. It encodes CASSPTSASGGKYFF.

This clonotype was found many times. V is TRBV29-1 and J is TRBJ2-2, with TRBD2 matching 9 bases. The CDR3 has 15 amino acids. V lost 4 bases and J lost 5; bases outside the gene matches: 8. Germline V gene sequence: CDR1 SQVTM, CDR2 ANQGSEA. CDR3 residues: CSVVEASGITGELFF. The CDR3 bases are TGCAGCGTTGTCGAGGCTAGCGGGATAACCGGGGAGCTGTTTTTT.

The table lists this clonotype with many counts. The genes are TRBV4-2 and TRBJ2-7; 9 bases align to TRBD1. The germline V gene has CDR1 LGHNA and CDR2 YNFKEQ. This CDR3 has 16 residues. J gave up 2 bases and V 0 bases, and 5 bases lay outside the gene matches. CDR3 DNA: TGTGCCAGCAGCCAAGATCGGGACAGGGACCCCTACGAGCAGTACTTC. Translating it yields CASSQDRDRDPYEQYF.

This clonotype was detected many times. The chain uses TRBV5-1 and TRBJ2-7; D is ambiguous. V lost 4 bases and J 0 bases, leaving 20 bases between the germline ends. This CDR3 is built from 17 residues. Germline V gene data show CDR1 as SGHRS and CDR2 as YFSETQ. The CDR3 reads CASSAYYSAYISYEQYF. As DNA, the CDR3 is TGCGCCAGCAGCGCCTATTATTCCGCGTACATCTCCTACGAGCAGTACTTC.

This clonotype was detected many times. The gene calls are TRBV4-1 and TRBJ2-7; 9 bases fit TRBD2. Germline values: CDR1 MGHRA, CDR2 YSYEKL. J gave up 4 bases and V 6 bases, and 22 bases lay outside the gene matches. CDR3 size: 19 residues. The CDR3: CASSILQPKAGGPQYEQYF. The CDR3 DNA is TGCGCCAGCAGTATCCTTCAACCAAAAGCGGGAGGTCCACAATACGAGCAGTACTTC.

This clonotype was picked up many times. The J gene is TRBJ1-5, the V gene TRBV7-2; D not resolved. Germline CDR1 SGHTA, CDR2 FQGNSA. V lost 1 base and J 8 bases, leaving 6 bases between the germline ends. The CDR3 has 12 amino acids. This chain's CDR3 is CASSLGTEPQHF. The CDR3 region has the DNA TGTGCCAGCAGCTTAGGTACGGAGCCCCAGCATTTT. The whole variable domain, remainder taken from reference TRBV7-2 and TRBJ1-5, is GAGVSQSPSNKVTEKGKDVELRCDPISGHTALYWYRQSLGQGLEFLIYFQGNSAPDKSGLPSDRFSAERTGGSVSTLTIQRTQQEDSAVYLCASSLGTEPQHFGDGTRLSIL.

This clonotype has ten or more counts. This sequence joins TRBV5-1 and TRBJ1-1; a possible D gene is TRBD1 (5 bases). The CDR3 sequence is 15 residues long. Germline V CDR1 and CDR2: SGHRS, YFSETQ. The V and J ends lost 4 bases and 1 base respectively, with 14 bases between them. The CDR3 protein is CASSRERQTNTEAFF. In DNA form, the CDR3 reads TGCGCCAGCAGCCGTGAGAGACAGACGAACACTGAAGCTTTCTTT.